One sample yielded the 29 T cell receptor beta chains listed below, sequenced in a study of cytomegalovirus exposure and HLA in healthy donors. Primers: 60 Vbeta forward and 13 Jbeta reverse. The table came from immunoSEQ multiplex PCR; TCRdb's copy has only in-frame clones and leaves some out. Of some 200,000 clones in the sample, under 80% were seen once. Input material: PBMCs. Source of these receptors: a man aged 35 to 55 in good health and CMV-seronegative.

The gene calls are TRBV5-4 and TRBJ2-7; no definite D call. The germline gives CDR1 SGHNT, CDR2 YYREEE (reference sequence). V dropped 0 bases and J dropped 6 bases, with 10 bases sitting between them. The CDR3 extends over 13 amino acids. The CDR3 is CASSLAPTREQYF. CDR3 bases: TGTGCCAGCAGCTTGGCCCCGACACGCGAGCAGTACTTC. Supplemented by reference TRBV5-4 and TRBJ2-7, the full variable domain reads ETGVTQSPTHLIKTRGQQVTLRCSSQSGHNTVSWYQQALGQGPQFIFQYYREEENGRGNFPPRFSGLQFPNYSSELNVNALELDDSALYLCASSLAPTREQYFGPGTRLTVT.

CDR3 nucleotide sequence: TGTGCCAGCAGCACTCGGACAGGGGGCGGGTCGGCTGAAGCTTTCTTT. This sequence encodes CASSTRTGGGSAEAFF. The rearrangement uses TRBV7-9 and TRBJ1-1; 11 bases align to TRBD1. The CDR3 is 16 residues long. Germline-derived CDR1 and CDR2 are SEHNR and FQNEAQ (reference sequence). Losses at the gene ends were 5 bases for V and 6 bases for J; bases not matched to a gene: 11.

The chain recombines TRBV6-5 with TRBJ2-2; TRBD2 is a possible D gene (5 bases). The V gene's germline CDR1 is MNHEY and CDR2 SVGAGI. The CDR3 extends over 12 amino acids. Between the trimmed V and J ends, which lost 2 bases and 7 bases, there was a span of 5 bases. CDR3: CASSYRDGELFF. The CDR3, as DNA: TGTGCCAGCAGTTACCGGGACGGGGAGCTGTTTTTT.

V usage is TRBV7-9 and J usage is TRBJ2-1; TRBD2 agrees at 8 bases. The CDR3 is made up of 14 amino acids. V trimming: 3 bases; J trimming: 10 bases; junction bases outside the gene matches: 8. Germline CDR1 is SEHNR and CDR2 is FQNEAQ (reference sequence). CDR3: CASSFRTSKDEQFF. The CDR3 bases are TGTGCCAGCAGCTTTCGGACTAGCAAGGACGAGCAGTTCTTC.

J is TRBJ2-1 and V is TRBV7-2, with a weak D call TRBD2 (5 bases). The CDR3 is 14 amino acids. V lost 5 bases and J 4 bases, leaving 12 bases between the germline ends. Germline loops: CDR1 SGHTA, CDR2 FQGNSA. CDR3 sequence reads: CASSPGLVYNEQFF. The CDR3 DNA follows: TGTGCCAGCAGCCCTGGACTGGTATACAATGAGCAGTTCTTC.

V and J are TRBV6-5 and TRBJ2-3, with 7 bases aligning to TRBD2. V was clipped by 4 bases and J by 1 base; unmatched bases: 5. CDR3 length: 15 amino acids. Per the germline V gene, CDR1 is MNHEY and CDR2 is SVGAGI. CDR3 nucleotides: TGTGCCAGCAGTTCTAGCGGACCTGGCACAGATACGCAGTATTTT. It encodes CASSSSGPGTDTQYF.

The chain combines TRBV9 with TRBJ2-7, with D possibly being TRBD1 (6 bases). Deletions cut 3 bases from V and 3 bases from J, with 16 bases between. The CDR3 runs 15 residues. Per the germline V gene, CDR1 is SGDLS and CDR2 is YYNGEE. The CDR3 spells CASSETGNHLYEQYF. The CDR3 DNA follows: TGTGCCAGCAGCGAAACAGGGAACCACCTCTACGAGCAGTACTTC.

The V and J genes are TRBV7-8 and TRBJ1-5; D possibly corresponds to TRBD1 (6 bases). Looked up from germline, CDR1 is SGHVS and CDR2 is FQNEAQ. V was shortened by 4 bases and J by 6 bases, with 19 bases between the two germline ends. The CDR3 is 16 residues long. This CDR3 reads CASSWGAGGVAQPQHF. The CDR3 nucleotides read TGTGCCAGCAGCTGGGGGGCGGGGGGCGTTGCTCAGCCCCAGCATTTT.

This clone was recorded once. The chain recombines TRBV5-1 with TRBJ2-7; TRBD1 agrees at 9 bases. The CDR3 is 14 residues long. The J segment lost 2 bases and the V segment lost 4 bases, leaving 4 bases of the junction unmatched. CDR1 SGHRS and CDR2 YFSETQ come from the germline V gene. This CDR3 reads CASSPGTGTYEQYF. CDR3 nucleotide sequence: TGCGCCAGCAGCCCCGGGACAGGGACCTACGAGCAGTACTTC.

This clone was counted between two and nine times. The chain is built from TRBV4-1 and TRBJ2-7; D possibly corresponds to TRBD2 (5 bases). Germline loops: CDR1 MGHRA, CDR2 YSYEKL. The V end was cut by 0 bases, the J end by 4 bases, with 7 bases between. The CDR3 length is 13 residues. DNA of the CDR3: TGCGCCAGCAGCCAAGATCGGGGTTACGAGCAGTACTTC. The encoded protein is CASSQDRGYEQYF.

This clone was picked up a small number of times. The genes are TRBV11-3 and TRBJ2-2, with D possibly TRBD2 on 5 matching bases. This CDR3 contains 15 residues. The V gene's germline CDR1 is SGHNT and CDR2 YENEEA. Trimming pared 2 bases from V and 1 base from J, leaving 8 bases between. CDR3 bases: TGTGCCAGCAGCTTAACCGGGGTGAACACCGGGGAGCTGTTTTTT. This encodes CASSLTGVNTGELFF.

The rearrangement uses TRBV29-1 and TRBJ2-1; the D is unclear. The CDR3 contains 11 residues. Germline CDR1 and CDR2: SQVTM and ANQGSEA. Trimming shortened V by 4 bases and J by 4 bases, and 5 bases separated the two germline ends. The chain's CDR3 is CSVGAYNEQFF. CDR3 in DNA: TGCAGCGTTGGGGCATACAATGAGCAGTTCTTC.

The gene calls are TRBV19 and TRBJ2-7; D may be TRBD1 (6 bases). V lost 4 bases to trimming and J lost 4 bases, with 8 bases between them. Looked up from germline, CDR1 is LNHDA and CDR2 is SQIVND (reference sequence). This CDR3 is built from 12 residues. CDR3 region: CASSTQGYEQYF. CDR3 coding DNA: TGTGCCAGTAGTACACAGGGTTACGAGCAGTACTTC.

Worth noting for this clone: The junction differs from germline at one of its ends, possibly a read error. J is TRBJ2-3 and V is TRBV7-9; TRBD2 matches 13 bases. This CDR3 is built from 16 residues. Germline-derived CDR1 and CDR2 are SEHNR and FQNEAQ (reference sequence). CDR3 sequence: CSSSSRLAGGGDTQYF. In nucleotides, the CDR3 is TGTTCCAGCAGCTCCAGACTAGCGGGAGGTGGAGATACGCAGTATTTT.

The chain links TRBV5-1 to TRBJ2-2, with 11 bases that match TRBD1. Per germline, CDR1 SGHRS and CDR2 YFSETQ. The V segment lost 4 bases and the J segment 6 bases; nucleotides outside the gene matches: 5. The CDR3 consists of 15 residues. As DNA, the CDR3 is TGCGCCAGCAGCGGAGGGACAGGGGGTTCCGGGGAGCTGTTTTTT. Translated, it gives CASSGGTGGSGELFF. The full variable domain, its missing parts supplied by reference TRBV5-1 and TRBJ2-2, is KAGVTQTPRYLIKTRGQQVTLSCSPISGHRSVSWYQQTPGQGLQFLFEYFSETQRNKGNFPGRFSGRQFSNSRSEMNVSTLELGDSALYLCASSGGTGGSGELFFGEGSRLTVL.

About this clone: A junction boundary mismatches the germline segment, possibly from a read error. The rearrangement uses TRBV7-9 and TRBJ2-7, with D possibly being TRBD2 (5 bases). Germline V CDR1 and CDR2: SEHNR, FQNEAQ (reference sequence). The CDR3 covers 16 residues. The DNA for the CDR3 is TGTGCCAGCAGCGTAGCATATCCGGGGAACTCCTACGAGCAGTACTTC. Its protein is CASSVAYPGNSYEQYF.

V is TRBV10-3 and J is TRBJ2-5; a possible D gene is TRBD1 (6 bases). The V and J ends lost 6 bases and 2 bases respectively, with 10 bases between them. This CDR3 region has 13 residues. CDR1 is ENHRY, CDR2 SYGVKD, per germline. In DNA form, the CDR3 reads TGTGCCATCAGGGAACAGGGACAAGAGACCCAGTACTTC. It codes for CAIREQGQETQYF.

The sample holds one count of this clone. The chain links TRBV6-5 to TRBJ2-5; possibly TRBD1 for D (6 bases). The DNA end lines up better with TRBJ2-7; the J call may be wrong. CDR1 is MNHEY and CDR2 is SVGAGI in the germline V gene. The CDR3 sequence is 16 residues long. The CDR3 sequence is CASSYSISGATYEQYF. The CDR3 region has the DNA TGTGCCAGCAGTTACTCGATCTCAGGGGCGACCTACGAGCAGTACTTC.

This chain connects TRBV5-1 to TRBJ2-6; D unclear. CDR3 length equals 13 residues. Looked up from germline, CDR1 is SGHRS and CDR2 is YFSETQ. Between the trimmed V and J ends, which lost 6 bases and 4 bases, there was a span of 8 bases. The CDR3 sequence: CASTPGGANVLTF. CDR3 coding DNA: TGCGCCAGCACCCCAGGCGGGGCCAACGTCCTGACTTTC.

J is TRBJ2-3 and V is TRBV28; possibly TRBD2 for D (5 bases). CDR1 MDHEN and CDR2 SYDVKM come from the germline V gene. The CDR3 has 14 amino acids. V lost 3 bases, J lost 3 bases, and 10 bases lay in between. The CDR3 protein is CASSLSSLTDTQYF. The CDR3 region has the DNA TGTGCCAGCAGTTTGTCTAGCTTAACAGATACGCAGTATTTT.

In its sample, this clone was seen once. This same CDR3 is encoded by further DNA sequences in the sample. This chain links TRBV27 with TRBJ1-6; possibly TRBD1 for D (5 bases). There are 15 residues in the CDR3. Germline-derived CDR1 and CDR2 are MNHEY and SMNVEV (reference sequence). Trimming left V 2 bases short and J 1 base short, with 6 bases between. CDR3 region: CASSLRGSYNSPLHF. CDR3 sequence (DNA): TGTGCCAGCAGTTTAAGGGGTTCCTATAATTCACCCCTCCACTTT.

The genes are TRBV5-4 and TRBJ1-2; TRBD1 matches 8 bases. Unmatched junction bases numbered 6, after V lost 4 bases and J lost 7 bases. Germline values: CDR1 SGHNT, CDR2 YYREEE (reference sequence). The CDR3 contains 13 residues. Written as DNA, the CDR3 is TGTGCCAGCAGCCTGACAGGGGCGGGTGGCTACACCTTC. It codes for CASSLTGAGGYTF.

The rearrangement joins TRBV9 to TRBJ1-6; the D is unclear. This CDR3 spans 15 amino acids. Trimming left V 4 bases short and J 6 bases short, with 14 bases between. Germline CDR1 SGDLS, CDR2 YYNGEE. CDR3 in amino acids: CASSPLRSGNSPLHF. The CDR3 DNA is TGTGCCAGCAGCCCCCTTAGGTCGGGTAATTCACCCCTCCACTTT.

The chain is built from TRBV29-1 and TRBJ2-5; D may be TRBD1 (5 bases). The germline V gene has CDR1 SQVTM and CDR2 ANQGSEA. This CDR3 comprises 13 residues. V was trimmed by 5 bases and J by 3 bases, leaving 13 bases between them. The CDR3 DNA reads TGCAGCGTTTCGAGCCAGGGTGAAGAGACCCAGTACTTC. Translation: CSVSSQGEETQYF.

The chain has TRBV6-5 and TRBJ2-7; TRBD1 agrees at 8 bases. This CDR3 is 15 amino acids long. With V trimmed by 6 bases and J by 2 bases, 9 bases remained unmatched. The V gene's germline CDR1 is MNHEY and CDR2 SVGAGI. This CDR3 reads CASSHSQGAAYEQYF. CDR3 bases: TGTGCCAGCAGCCACTCTCAGGGGGCGGCCTACGAGCAGTACTTC.

The chain combines TRBV5-6 with TRBJ2-1; 7 positions agree with TRBD2. Germline V gene sequence: CDR1 SGHDT, CDR2 YYEEEE. The CDR3 is made up of 16 amino acids. Losses at the gene ends were 0 bases for V and 0 bases for J; bases not matched to a gene: 3. The CDR3 nucleotides read TGTGCCAGCAGCTTGGATCGCGGGAGCTCCTACAATGAGCAGTTCTTC. Protein: CASSLDRGSSYNEQFF.

The V call is TRBV4-1, the J call TRBJ2-7, with 9 bases fitting TRBD1. The trim removed 0 bases at V and 2 bases at J, leaving 5 bases unmatched. The V gene's germline CDR1 is MGHRA and CDR2 YSYEKL. This CDR3 has 16 residues. The CDR3 spells CASSQDADRGTYEQYF. In DNA, the CDR3 is TGCGCCAGCAGCCAAGACGCCGACAGGGGGACCTACGAGCAGTACTTC.

The J gene is TRBJ1-3, the V gene TRBV5-1, with D maybe TRBD1 (6 bases). Germline V gene data show CDR1 as SGHRS and CDR2 as YFSETQ. V lost 3 bases to trimming and J lost 0 bases, with 16 bases between them. This CDR3 contains 17 residues. CDR3 region: CASSSGQRIDSGNTIYF. For the CDR3, the DNA is TGCGCCAGCAGCTCCGGACAGCGAATTGACTCTGGAAACACCATATATTTT.

The chain combines TRBV2 with TRBJ2-5, with TRBD1 matching 10 bases. Matching the DNA end better, TRBJ2-7 makes the J call doubtful. The CDR3 runs 15 residues. Germline loops: CDR1 SNHLY, CDR2 FYNNEI. CDR3 residues: CASKRDRGGSYEQYF. CDR3 DNA: TGTGCCAGCAAGAGGGACAGGGGAGGCTCCTACGAGCAGTACTTC.